This T cell receptor beta chain originates from a study of blood T cell dynamics during melanoma immunotherapy. Every bulk PBMC sample received the same 350 ng of DNA. This table comes from immunoSEQ multiplex PCR, and its TCRdb copy is limited to in-frame clones, with some not included. The repertoire consists of tens of thousands of clones, with nearly 90% occurring once and the leading ten covering 1.2%. A remark on this clone: Its target is not known.

General observations from the study: PBMC repertoires of eventual disease-control patients split at W3 into clonality or diversity gains.

This sample's time point: pre-treatment baseline. The CDR3 is 11 residues long. V was cut by 5 bases and J by 4 bases, with 8 bases left in between. Germline V lookup: CDR1 DFQATT, CDR2 SNEGSKA (reference sequence). The sample here was blood, taken from a patient treated with checkpoint blockade. The chain has TRBV20-1 and TRBJ2-5; D gene unclear. The TCR was taken from a human donor with melanoma. This CDR3 is CSAQKGETQYF. CDR3 DNA sequence: TGCAGTGCTCAAAAGGGAGAGACCCAGTACTTC.